These T cell receptor beta chains were read from a single sample in a study of T cells after yellow fever vaccination. TCRdb processed the 5' RACE reads anew with MiXCR; each CDR3 protein has one entry. The table shows around 150,000 distinct CDR3 sequences, with around 7.2% occurring only once. Material: CD4+ T cells sorted from PBMCs, obtained 4 to 5 days after the first yellow fever vaccination. All receptors derive from a man between 18 and 29 years old who received the YFV17D yellow fever vaccine. CDR3s include the opening cysteine and the closing phenylalanine or tryptophan. D genes are given only for firm matches. Not all rows give a size; the values are once, few, many and, for expanded clones, a class.

>NA|TRBV6-2/TRBV6-3|TRBJ2-6|many
TGTGCCAGCAGGACGGCCGGGGCCAACGTCCTGACTTTC
CASRTAGANVLTF
>NA|TRBV20-1|TRBJ1-1|NA
TGCAGGGCAATGAACACTGAAGCTTTCTTT
CRAMNTEAFF
>NA|TRBV15|TRBJ1-1|many
TGTGCCACCAGCAGATTTGGGGACACTGAAGCTTTCTTT
CATSRFGDTEAFF
>TRBD1|TRBV7-2|TRBJ2-7|NA
TGTGCCAGCAGCTTAGGGACAGGGGTTTTTCGCGAGCAGTACTTC
CASSLGTGVFREQYF
>NA|TRBV7-2|TRBJ2-3|many
TGTGCCAGCAGCTTAGCCATCCAAGCAGATACGCAGTATTTT
CASSLAIQADTQYF
>NA|TRBV7-9|TRBJ2-7|NA
TGTGCCAGCAGCTTAGTTTGGCAGGACTCCTACGAGCAGTACTTC
CASSLVWQDSYEQYF
>TRBD2|TRBV10-2|TRBJ2-5|few
TGCGCCAGCAGTAAGCGGGGAGTTAAAGAGACCCAGTACTTC
CASSKRGVKETQYF
>NA|TRBV7-2|TRBJ2-7|few
TGTGCCAGCAGCCCCCGGGGAGGGGGCAACGAGCAGTACTTC
CASSPRGGGNEQYF
>TRBD1|TRBV24-1|TRBJ2-1|many
TGTGCCACCAGTGATTCCCCGGGGACAGGGCGTTACAATGAGCAGTTCTTC
CATSDSPGTGRYNEQFF
>NA|TRBV5-1|TRBJ2-7|many
TGCGCCAGCAGCTCACAGGGAGCCGAGCAGTACTTC
CASSSQGAEQYF
>NA|TRBV29-1|TRBJ1-1|many
TGCAGCGTTGATTCCTTGCAGGATGGGGGGGCAGCTTTCTTT
CSVDSLQDGGAAFF
>NA|TRBV4-2|TRBJ1-3|NA
TGTGCCAGCAGCCAAAACAGTCTCGGAAACACCATATATTTT
CASSQNSLGNTIYF
>NA|TRBV5-8|TRBJ1-2|many
TGTGCCAGCAGCGGATACAGGGCCCACTATGGCTACACCTTC
CASSGYRAHYGYTF
>NA|TRBV4-1|TRBJ2-5|many
TGCGCCAGCAGCCTAACTAGAGGCCAAGAGACCCAGTACTTC
CASSLTRGQETQYF
>TRBD1|TRBV14|TRBJ2-1|many
TGTGCCAGCAGCCACCGGGACAGGGAAGGAGGGTATGAGTTCTTC
CASSHRDREGGYEFF
>TRBD1|TRBV5-1|TRBJ2-2|NA
TGCGCCAGCAGTTCCGACAGGGTAGATGTCACCGGGGAGCTGTTTTTT
CASSSDRVDVTGELFF
>NA|TRBV10-3|TRBJ1-5|few
TGTGCCATCAGTGGGGCAGGGGATAGCAATCAGCCCCAGCATTTT
CAISGAGDSNQPQHF
>NA|TRBV5-1|TRBJ2-5|few
TGCGCCAGCAGGCTTGTAAGAGAGACCCAGTACTTC
CASRLVRETQYF
>NA|TRBV7-8|TRBJ1-1|many
TGTGCCAGCAGCCTAGGTCGAAGGACAAGAGAGAACACTGAAGCTTTCTTT
CASSLGRRTRENTEAFF
>NA|TRBV12-5|TRBJ1-3|few
TGTGCTAGTGGTCCATCCGCCGACTCTGGAAACACCATATATTTT
CASGPSADSGNTIYF
>NA|TRBV5-5|TRBJ2-7|many
TGTGCCAGCAGCTTAACGGTCGGATCCTACGAGCAGTACTTC
CASSLTVGSYEQYF
>NA|TRBV12-3/TRBV12-4|TRBJ1-2|NA
TGTGCCAGCAGTGGGGGATGGGGGTATATGGTCGACTACACCTTC
CASSGGWGYMVDYTF
>TRBD1|TRBV2|TRBJ2-7|NA
TGTGCCAGCATCCGGGACAGGGGGTATGAGCAGTACTTC
CASIRDRGYEQYF
>NA|TRBV6-1|TRBJ2-3|many
TGTGCCAGCAGTGAAATTATGAGCGGCACAGATACGCAGTATTTT
CASSEIMSGTDTQYF
>NA|TRBV5-5|TRBJ2-5|NA
TGTGCCAGCAGTCGACAGCTCCTAGAGCAGGAGACCCAGTACTTC
CASSRQLLEQETQYF
>TRBD1|TRBV6-2/TRBV6-3|TRBJ2-7|NA
TGTGCCAGCAGGCAACAGGGGGCCTCCGAGCAGTACTTC
CASRQQGASEQYF
>TRBD2|TRBV20-1|TRBJ2-5|NA
TGCAGTGCTAGCGGGGGGGGGATCGAGACCCAGTACTTC
CSASGGGIETQYF
>NA|TRBV5-1|TRBJ1-1|few
TGCGCCAGCAGCTCCAGCGGGAGGGCTTTCTTT
CASSSSGRAFF
>TRBD1|TRBV20-1|TRBJ1-1|NA
TGCAGTGGCAGACAGGGGGGGAACACTGAAGCTTTCTTT
CSGRQGGNTEAFF
>NA|TRBV5-1|TRBJ2-3|many
TGCGCCAGTCACCTGGACGCCCCCACAGATACGCAGTATTTT
CASHLDAPTDTQYF
>NA|TRBV4-1|TRBJ1-5|few
TGCGCCAGCAGCCATGATCCGGGACCCATCAATCAGCCCCAGCATTTT
CASSHDPGPINQPQHF
>NA|TRBV7-2|TRBJ1-5|NA
TGTGCCAGCAGTCCGGGGCGTACCAGTCAGCCCCAGCATTTT
CASSPGRTSQPQHF
>NA|TRBV5-1|TRBJ2-5|few
TGCGCCAGCAGCTCTACGGGGAGACAAGAGACCCAGTACTTC
CASSSTGRQETQYF
>NA|TRBV11-2|TRBJ1-1|NA
TGTGCCAGCAGTCAGTTTGGGACATTGAACACTGAAGCTTTCTTT
CASSQFGTLNTEAFF
>NA|TRBV5-6|TRBJ1-5|few
TGTGCCAGCAGCTTGGCCGGGGGCCGGAATCAGCCCCAGCATTTT
CASSLAGGRNQPQHF
>TRBD1|TRBV7-3|TRBJ2-1|many
TGTGCCAGCAGCTCCGACAGGGGCTCCTACAATGAGCAGTTCTTC
CASSSDRGSYNEQFF
>NA|TRBV7-7|TRBJ2-2|many
TGTGCTAGCAGCCTCCGGCGCCGGGGCACCGGGGAGCTGTTTTTT
CASSLRRRGTGELFF
>TRBD1|TRBV29-1|TRBJ2-7|many
TGCAGCGTTGAAATACCCGGACAGGGCCGATACGAGCAGTACTTC
CSVEIPGQGRYEQYF
>NA|TRBV18|TRBJ2-5|many
TGTGCCAGCTCATTCGGGGTTATCCAAGAGACCCAGTACTTC
CASSFGVIQETQYF
>TRBD1|TRBV5-1|TRBJ1-2|many
TGCGCCAGCAGCTCACAGGGGTATGGCTACACCTTC
CASSSQGYGYTF
>NA|TRBV28|TRBJ1-2|NA
TGTGCCAGCAGTTTAGGGGATTATAGCTACACCTTC
CASSLGDYSYTF
>NA|TRBV4-3|TRBJ2-1|NA
TGCGCCAGCAGCCAAATGGGCGATGAGCAGTTCTTC
CASSQMGDEQFF
>NA|TRBV30|TRBJ2-5|NA
TGTGCCTGGAGGCCCCCGACTGGAGAGACCCAGTACTTC
CAWRPPTGETQYF
>NA|TRBV18|TRBJ1-1|NA
TGTGCCAGCTCAAAAAGGGAGACTGAAGCTTTCTTT
CASSKRETEAFF
>TRBD1|TRBV7-9|TRBJ1-2|many
TGTGCCAGCAGCTTTGGACAGGGTGACTATGGCTACACCTTC
CASSFGQGDYGYTF
>TRBD1|TRBV19|TRBJ2-2|few
TGTGCCAGTAGTAGTGGGGGAGCAGGGGGCTACACCGGGGAGCTGTTTTTT
CASSSGGAGGYTGELFF
>NA|TRBV6-1|TRBJ1-2|many
TGTGCCAGCAGCTGGGGGGCTGGAGACTATGGCTACACCTTC
CASSWGAGDYGYTF
>NA|TRBV20-1|TRBJ2-5|few
TGCAGTGCTAGAATATTACTGACTGGGAAAGAGACCCAGTACTTC
CSARILLTGKETQYF
>TRBD2|TRBV7-9|TRBJ2-3|few
TGTGCCAGCAGCTTTAACAGCGGGGGCGCAGATACGCAGTATTTT
CASSFNSGGADTQYF
>NA|TRBV5-1|TRBJ2-3|many
TGCGCCAGCAGCTTGAACTTAGAGGGTACGCAGTATTTT
CASSLNLEGTQYF
>TRBD2|TRBV9|TRBJ2-4|NA
TGTGCCAGCAGCGTGGGGACTAGCCCTCTTCTCGCCAAAAACATTCAGTACTTC
CASSVGTSPLLAKNIQYF
>TRBD1|TRBV6-6|TRBJ2-1|NA
TGTGCCAGCTTTAGGGGGCCCTCCCTGGGCAATGAGCAGTTCTTC
CASFRGPSLGNEQFF
>NA|TRBV20-1|TRBJ2-3|many
TGCAGTGCCCAACTAGACACAGATACGCAGTATTTT
CSAQLDTDTQYF
>NA|TRBV7-8|TRBJ2-2|once
TGTGCCAGCTCATATGGGCGGACCGGGGAGCTGTTTTTT
CASSYGRTGELFF